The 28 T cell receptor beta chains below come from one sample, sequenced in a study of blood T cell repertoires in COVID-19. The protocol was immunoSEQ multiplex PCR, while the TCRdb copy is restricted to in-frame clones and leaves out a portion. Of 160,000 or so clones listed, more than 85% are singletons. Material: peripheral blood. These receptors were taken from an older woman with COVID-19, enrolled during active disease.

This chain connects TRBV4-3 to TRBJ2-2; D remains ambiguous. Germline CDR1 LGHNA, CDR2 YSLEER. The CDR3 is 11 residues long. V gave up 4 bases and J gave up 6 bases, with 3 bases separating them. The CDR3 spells CASSLSGELFF. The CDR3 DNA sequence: TGCGCCAGCAGCCTCTCCGGGGAGCTGTTTTTT.

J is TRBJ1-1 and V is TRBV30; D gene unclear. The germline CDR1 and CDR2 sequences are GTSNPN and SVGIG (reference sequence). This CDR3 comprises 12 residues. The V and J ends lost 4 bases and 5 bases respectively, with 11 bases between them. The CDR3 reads CAWTRRRTEAFF. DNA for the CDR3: TGTGCCTGGACTCGAAGGAGGACTGAAGCTTTCTTT.

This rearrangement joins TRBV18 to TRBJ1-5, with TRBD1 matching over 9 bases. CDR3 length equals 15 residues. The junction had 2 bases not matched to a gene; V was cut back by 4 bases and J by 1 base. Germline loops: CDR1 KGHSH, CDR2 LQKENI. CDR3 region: CASSQQGASNQPQHF. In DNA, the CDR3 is TGTGCCAGCTCACAACAGGGGGCCAGCAATCAGCCCCAGCATTTT.

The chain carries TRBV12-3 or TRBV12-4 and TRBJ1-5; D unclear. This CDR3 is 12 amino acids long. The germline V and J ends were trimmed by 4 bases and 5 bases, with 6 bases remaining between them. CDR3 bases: TGTGCCAGCAGTTATCCCGATCAGCCCCAGCATTTT. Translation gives CASSYPDQPQHF.

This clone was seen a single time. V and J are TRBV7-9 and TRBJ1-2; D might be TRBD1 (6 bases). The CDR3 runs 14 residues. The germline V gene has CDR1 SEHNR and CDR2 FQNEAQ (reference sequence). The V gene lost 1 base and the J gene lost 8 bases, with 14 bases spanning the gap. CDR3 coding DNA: TGTGCCAGCAGCTTAGACGGCAGGGGTACCGGCTACACCTTC. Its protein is CASSLDGRGTGYTF.

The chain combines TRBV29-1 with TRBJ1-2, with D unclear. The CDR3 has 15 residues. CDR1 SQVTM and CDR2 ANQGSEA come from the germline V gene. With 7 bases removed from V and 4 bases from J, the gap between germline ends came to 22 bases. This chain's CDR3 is CSARGPRPEGYGYTF. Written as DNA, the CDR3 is TGCAGCGCCCGAGGCCCCAGACCCGAGGGCTATGGCTACACCTTC. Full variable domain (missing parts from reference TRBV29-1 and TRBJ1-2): SAVISQKPSRDICQRGTSLTIQCQVDSQVTMMFWYRQQPGQSLTLIATANQGSEATYESGFVIDKFPISRPNLTFSTLTVSNMSPEDSSIYLCSARGPRPEGYGYTFGSGTRLTVV.

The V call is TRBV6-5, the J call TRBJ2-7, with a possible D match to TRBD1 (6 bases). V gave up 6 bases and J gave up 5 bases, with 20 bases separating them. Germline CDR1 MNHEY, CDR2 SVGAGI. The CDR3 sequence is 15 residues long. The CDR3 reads CASRPPPGTSNEQYF. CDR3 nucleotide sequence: TGTGCCAGCAGACCCCCCCCCGGGACATCCAACGAGCAGTACTTC.

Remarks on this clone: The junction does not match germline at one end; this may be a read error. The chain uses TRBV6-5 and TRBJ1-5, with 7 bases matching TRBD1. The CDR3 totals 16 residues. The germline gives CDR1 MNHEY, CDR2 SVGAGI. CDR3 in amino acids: CASIYRGYFGNQPQHF. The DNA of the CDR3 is TGTGCCAGCATTTACAGGGGATATTTTGGCAATCAGCCCCAGCATTTT.

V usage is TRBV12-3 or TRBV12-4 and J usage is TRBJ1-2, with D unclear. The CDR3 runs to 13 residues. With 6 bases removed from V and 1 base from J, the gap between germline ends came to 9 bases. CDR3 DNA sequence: TGTGCCAGCAGAACGACTATTAACTATGGCTACACCTTC. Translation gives CASRTTINYGYTF.

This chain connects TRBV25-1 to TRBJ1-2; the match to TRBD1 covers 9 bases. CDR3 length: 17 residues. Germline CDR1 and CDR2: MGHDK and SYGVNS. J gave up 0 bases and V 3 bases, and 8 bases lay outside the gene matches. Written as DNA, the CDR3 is TGTGCCAGCAGTGACCTGACAGGGGGGATTGCTAACTATGGCTACACCTTC. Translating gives CASSDLTGGIANYGYTF.

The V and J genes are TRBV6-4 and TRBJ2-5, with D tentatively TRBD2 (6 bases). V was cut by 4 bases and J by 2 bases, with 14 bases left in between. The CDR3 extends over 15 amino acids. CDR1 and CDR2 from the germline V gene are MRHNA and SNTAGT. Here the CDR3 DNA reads TGTGCCAGCAGTGTCGGTAGCGGACCTCAAGAGACCCAGTACTTC. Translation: CASSVGSGPQETQYF.

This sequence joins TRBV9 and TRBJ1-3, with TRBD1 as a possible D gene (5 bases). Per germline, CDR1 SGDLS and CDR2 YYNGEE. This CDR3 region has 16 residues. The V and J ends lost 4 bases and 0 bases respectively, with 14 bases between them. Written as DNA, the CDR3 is TGTGCCAGCAGCATACGGGGGGAGTTCTCTGGAAACACCATATATTTT. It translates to CASSIRGEFSGNTIYF.

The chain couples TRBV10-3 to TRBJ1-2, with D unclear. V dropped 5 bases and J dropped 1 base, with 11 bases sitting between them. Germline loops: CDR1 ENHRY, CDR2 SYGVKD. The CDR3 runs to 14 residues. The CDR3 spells CAISIQKVNYGYTF. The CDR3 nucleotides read TGTGCCATCAGTATTCAGAAAGTTAACTATGGCTACACCTTC.

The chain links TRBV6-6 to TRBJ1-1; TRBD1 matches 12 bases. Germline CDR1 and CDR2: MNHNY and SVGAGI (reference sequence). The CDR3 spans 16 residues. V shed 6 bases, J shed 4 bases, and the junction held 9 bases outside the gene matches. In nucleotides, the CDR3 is TGTGCCAGCAGCCCACCAGGGACAGGGGGCGGCACTGAAGCTTTCTTT. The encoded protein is CASSPPGTGGGTEAFF.

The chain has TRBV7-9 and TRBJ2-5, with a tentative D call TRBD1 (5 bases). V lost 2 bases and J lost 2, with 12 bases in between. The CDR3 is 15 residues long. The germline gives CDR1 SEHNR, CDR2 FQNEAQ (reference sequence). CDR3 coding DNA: TGTGCCAGCAGCTTATTCCAGGGCAGTCAAGAGACCCAGTACTTC. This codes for CASSLFQGSQETQYF.

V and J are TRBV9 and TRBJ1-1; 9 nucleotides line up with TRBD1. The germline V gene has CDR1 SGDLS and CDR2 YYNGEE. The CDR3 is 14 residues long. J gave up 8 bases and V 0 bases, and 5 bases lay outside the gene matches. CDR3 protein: CASSVGGQGTEAFF. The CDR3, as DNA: TGTGCCAGCAGCGTAGGGGGACAGGGAACGGAAGCTTTCTTT.

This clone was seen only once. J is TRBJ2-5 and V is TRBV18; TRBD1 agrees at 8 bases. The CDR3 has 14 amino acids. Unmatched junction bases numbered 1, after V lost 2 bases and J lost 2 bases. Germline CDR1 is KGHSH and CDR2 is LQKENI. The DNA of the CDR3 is TGTGCCAGCTCACCAAACAGGGGGCAAGAGACCCAGTACTTC. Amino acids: CASSPNRGQETQYF.

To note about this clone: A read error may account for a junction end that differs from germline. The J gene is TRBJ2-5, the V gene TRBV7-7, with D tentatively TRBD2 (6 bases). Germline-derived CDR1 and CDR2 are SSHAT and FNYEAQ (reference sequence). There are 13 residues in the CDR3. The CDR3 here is CASSRDWQETQYF. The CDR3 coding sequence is TGTGCTAGCAGTCGGGACTGGCAAGAGACCCAGTACTTC.

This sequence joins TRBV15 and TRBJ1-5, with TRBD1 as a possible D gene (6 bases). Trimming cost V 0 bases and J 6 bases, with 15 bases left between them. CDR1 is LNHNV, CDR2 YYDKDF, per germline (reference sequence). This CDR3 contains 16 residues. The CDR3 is CATSREGAAFGQPQHF. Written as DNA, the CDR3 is TGTGCCACCAGCAGAGAGGGGGCGGCGTTCGGTCAGCCCCAGCATTTT.

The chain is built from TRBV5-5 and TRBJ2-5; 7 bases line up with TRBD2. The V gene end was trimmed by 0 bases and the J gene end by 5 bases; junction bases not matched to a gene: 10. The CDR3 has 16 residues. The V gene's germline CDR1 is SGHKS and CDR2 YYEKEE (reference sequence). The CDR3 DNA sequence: TGTGCCAGCAGCTTGGGGACTAGGCCCGTCGGGGAGACCCAGTACTTC. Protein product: CASSLGTRPVGETQYF.

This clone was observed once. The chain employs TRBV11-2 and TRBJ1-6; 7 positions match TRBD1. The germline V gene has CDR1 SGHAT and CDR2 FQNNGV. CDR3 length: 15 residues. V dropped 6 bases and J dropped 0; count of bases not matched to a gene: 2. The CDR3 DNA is TGTGCCAGCAGGGGACAGAGCTCCTATAATTCACCCCTCCACTTT. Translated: CASRGQSSYNSPLHF.

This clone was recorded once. The CDR3 nucleotides are TGTGCCTGGCAACCACAGGGAAGGCAGCCCCAGCATTTT. Encoded protein: CAWQPQGRQPQHF. The chain uses TRBV30 and TRBJ1-5, with a weak D call TRBD1 (6 bases). Germline V gives CDR1 GTSNPN, CDR2 SVGIG (reference sequence). The CDR3 sequence is 13 residues long. Between the trimmed V and J ends, which lost 5 bases and 7 bases, there was a span of 15 bases.

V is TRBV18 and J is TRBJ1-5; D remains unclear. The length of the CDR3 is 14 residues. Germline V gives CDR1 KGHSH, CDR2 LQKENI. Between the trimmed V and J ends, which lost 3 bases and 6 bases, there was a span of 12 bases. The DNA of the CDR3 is TGTGCCAGCTCACCGGGGAGATTTGGTCAGCCCCAGCATTTT. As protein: CASSPGRFGQPQHF.

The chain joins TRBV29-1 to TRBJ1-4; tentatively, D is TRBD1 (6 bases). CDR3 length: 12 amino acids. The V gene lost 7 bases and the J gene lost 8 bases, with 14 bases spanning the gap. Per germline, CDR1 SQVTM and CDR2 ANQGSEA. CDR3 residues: CSARSTGEKLFF. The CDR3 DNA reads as TGCAGCGCAAGATCTACAGGGGAAAAACTGTTTTTT.

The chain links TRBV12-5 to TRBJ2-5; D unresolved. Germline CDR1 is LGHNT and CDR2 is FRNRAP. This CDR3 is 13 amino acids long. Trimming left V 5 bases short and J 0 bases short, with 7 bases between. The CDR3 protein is CASGREYQETQYF. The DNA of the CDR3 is TGTGCTAGTGGTCGAGAGTACCAAGAGACCCAGTACTTC.

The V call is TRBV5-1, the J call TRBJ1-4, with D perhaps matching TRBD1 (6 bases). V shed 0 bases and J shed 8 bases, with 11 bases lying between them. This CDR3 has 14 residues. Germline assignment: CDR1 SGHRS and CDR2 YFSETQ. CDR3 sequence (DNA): TGCGCCAGCAGCTTGGCAGGGGTCCAGGAAAAACTGTTTTTT. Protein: CASSLAGVQEKLFF.

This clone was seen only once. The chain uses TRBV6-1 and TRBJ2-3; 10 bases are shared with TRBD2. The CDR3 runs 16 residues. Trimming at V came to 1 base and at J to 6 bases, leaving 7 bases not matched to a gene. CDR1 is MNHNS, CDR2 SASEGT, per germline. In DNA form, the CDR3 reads TGTGCCAGCAGTGAAGGGCTAGCGGGGGAGGGGGATACGCAGTATTTT. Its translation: CASSEGLAGEGDTQYF.

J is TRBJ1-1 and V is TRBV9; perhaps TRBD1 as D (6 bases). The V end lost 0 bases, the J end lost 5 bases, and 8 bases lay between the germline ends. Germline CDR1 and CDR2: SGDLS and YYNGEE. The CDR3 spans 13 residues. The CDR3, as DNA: TGTGCCAGCAGCGTAGATACAGGGACTGAAGCTTTCTTT. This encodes CASSVDTGTEAFF.